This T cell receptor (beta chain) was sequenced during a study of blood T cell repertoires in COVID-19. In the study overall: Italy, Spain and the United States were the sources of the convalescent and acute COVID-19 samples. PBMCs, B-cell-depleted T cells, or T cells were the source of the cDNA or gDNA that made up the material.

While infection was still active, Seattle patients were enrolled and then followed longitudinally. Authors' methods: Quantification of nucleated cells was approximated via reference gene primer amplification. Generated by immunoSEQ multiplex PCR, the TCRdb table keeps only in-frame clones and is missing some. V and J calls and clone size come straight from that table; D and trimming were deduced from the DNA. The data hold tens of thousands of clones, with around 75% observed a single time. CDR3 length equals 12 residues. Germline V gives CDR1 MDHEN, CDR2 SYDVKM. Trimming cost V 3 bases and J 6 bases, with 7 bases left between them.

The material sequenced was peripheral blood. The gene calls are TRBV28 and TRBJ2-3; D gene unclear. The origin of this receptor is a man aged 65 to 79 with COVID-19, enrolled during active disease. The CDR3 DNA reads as TGTGCCAGCAGTTTCTTCCCGGATACGCAGTATTTT. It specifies CASSFFPDTQYF. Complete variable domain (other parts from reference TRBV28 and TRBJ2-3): DVKVTQSSRYLVKRTGEKVFLECVQDMDHENMFWYRQDPGLGLRLIYFSYDVKMKEKGDIPEGYSVSREKKERFSLILESASTNQTSMYLCASSFFPDTQYFGPGTRLTVL.